The 20 T cell receptor beta chains below all came from one sample that was sequenced in a study of blood T cell repertoires in COVID-19. The table came from immunoSEQ multiplex PCR; TCRdb's copy has only in-frame clones and leaves some out. The sample lists some 200,000 clones, approximately 90% occurring once. The sample consisted of PBMCs or T cells enriched from blood (not recorded which). The origin of the receptors is a man between 18 and 29 years old with acute COVID-19.

The rearrangement joins TRBV6-4 to TRBJ2-2, with D uncertain. The CDR3 has 13 residues. Germline V gene sequence: CDR1 MRHNA, CDR2 SNTAGT. V was cut by 4 bases and J by 2 bases, with 5 bases left in between. CDR3 amino acids: CASSAKNTGELFF. DNA of the CDR3: TGTGCCAGCAGTGCAAAAAACACCGGGGAGCTGTTTTTT.

The rearrangement uses TRBV12-3 or TRBV12-4 and TRBJ1-1; possibly TRBD1 for D (5 bases). Trimming pared 8 bases from V and 4 bases from J, leaving 14 bases between. CDR3 length: 13 residues. The CDR3 nucleotides are TGTGCCAGCCGACAAACTGGGGCCACTGAAGCTTTCTTT. Translated, it gives CASRQTGATEAFF.

This clone was counted once. The chain recombines TRBV14 with TRBJ2-1; TRBD2 matches 7 bases. CDR3 length: 15 residues. V dropped 5 bases and J dropped 4; count of bases not matched to a gene: 8. CDR1 SGHDN and CDR2 FVKESK come from the germline V gene. DNA for the CDR3: TGTGCCAGCAGCTTCCTAGCGGCAGGATACAATGAGCAGTTCTTC. It translates to CASSFLAAGYNEQFF.

CDR3 sequence reads: CASSSGGAGTADEAFF. For the CDR3, the DNA is TGTGCCAGCAGTTCGGGCGGGGCCGGGACGGCCGATGAAGCTTTCTTT. This chain links TRBV28 with TRBJ1-1, with D possibly matching TRBD1 (5 bases). The V gene's germline CDR1 is MDHEN and CDR2 SYDVKM. V lost 4 bases and J lost 7, with 22 bases in between. CDR3 size: 16 residues.

The rearrangement uses TRBV4-3 and TRBJ1-5; no firm D call. V was pared by 5 bases and J by 0 bases, with 11 bases between. The CDR3 runs 15 residues. Germline CDR1 reads LGHNA; CDR2 reads YSLEER. CDR3 sequence: CASSVDMLSNQPQHF. Here the CDR3 DNA reads TGCGCCAGCAGCGTTGACATGCTTAGCAATCAGCCCCAGCATTTT.

This chain connects TRBV6-6 to TRBJ2-1; TRBD1 agrees at 12 bases. J gave up 10 bases and V 6 bases, and 7 bases lay outside the gene matches. Looked up from germline, CDR1 is MNHNY and CDR2 is SVGAGI (reference sequence). There are 14 residues in the CDR3. CDR3 nucleotide sequence: TGTGCCAGCAGCCCGGGACAGGGGGCGAGGGAGCAGTTCTTC. Residues: CASSPGQGAREQFF.

V usage is TRBV19 and J usage is TRBJ1-4; TRBD1 is a possible D gene (5 bases). V lost 7 bases to trimming and J lost 0 bases, with 12 bases between them. This CDR3 has 15 amino acids. Per the germline V gene, CDR1 is LNHDA and CDR2 is SQIVND (reference sequence). The CDR3 loop is CASTLGGATNEKLFF. The CDR3 DNA is TGTGCCAGTACCCTGGGGGGTGCAACTAATGAAAAACTGTTTTTT.

The chain couples TRBV27 to TRBJ2-7; TRBD2 is a possible D gene (5 bases). The germline V gene encodes CDR1 MNHEY and CDR2 SMNVEV (reference sequence). There are 15 residues in the CDR3. Trimming stripped 5 bases from V and 2 bases from J, with 16 bases between. CDR3 sequence reads: CASSPWTERAYEQYF. The DNA for the CDR3 is TGTGCCAGCAGTCCATGGACTGAGCGAGCCTACGAGCAGTACTTC.

This clone was seen only a few times. V and J are TRBV18 and TRBJ2-7; 11 positions agree with TRBD2. The CDR3 has 17 residues. V lost 5 bases, J lost 7 bases, and 16 bases stayed unmatched. Germline values: CDR1 KGHSH, CDR2 LQKENI. This CDR3 reads CASSSLAGGPFFLEQYF. As DNA, the CDR3 is TGTGCCAGCTCATCTTTAGCGGGAGGGCCCTTCTTTTTGGAGCAGTACTTC.

The rearrangement joins TRBV3-1 (or the pseudogene TRBV3-2) to TRBJ2-7, with 7 bases that match TRBD2. V lost 6 bases, J lost 6 bases, and 8 bases stayed unmatched. This CDR3 is built from 13 residues. CDR1 and CDR2 (germline): LGHDT, YNNKEL (reference sequence). CDR3 DNA: TGTGCCAGCAGACTATCTTCTAGCGGCGAGCAGTACTTC. Its protein is CASRLSSSGEQYF.

This clone was found once. The genes are TRBV29-1 and TRBJ1-2, with 8 bases matching TRBD1. CDR3 length: 13 residues. CDR1 is SQVTM, CDR2 ANQGSEA, per germline. Losses at the gene ends were 2 bases for V and 4 bases for J; bases not matched to a gene: 3. CDR3 in amino acids: CSVEYQGAYGYTF. In nucleotides, the CDR3 is TGCAGCGTTGAATATCAGGGGGCCTATGGCTACACCTTC.

This clone appeared a single time. J is TRBJ1-1 and V is TRBV19, with D maybe TRBD1 (5 bases). Trimming cost V 6 bases and J 3 bases, with 8 bases left between them. The length of the CDR3 is 12 residues. Germline V gene data show CDR1 as LNHDA and CDR2 as SQIVND (reference sequence). CDR3 DNA: TGTGCCAGTAGATTAGGGGACACTGAAGCTTTCTTT. Translation gives CASRLGDTEAFF.

The chain has TRBV28 and TRBJ2-3, with TRBD2 matching 7 bases. Per the germline V gene, CDR1 is MDHEN and CDR2 is SYDVKM. V gave up 2 bases and J gave up 2 bases; unmatched junction bases: 7. The CDR3 has 16 amino acids. This chain's CDR3 is CASSLQTGTNTDTQYF. In nucleotides, the CDR3 is TGTGCCAGCAGTTTACAAACCGGGACTAACACAGATACGCAGTATTTT.

The J gene is TRBJ2-6, the V gene TRBV7-2, with unresolved D. The V and J ends lost 6 bases and 0 bases respectively, with 12 bases between them. Germline V gene lookup returns CDR1 SGHTA and CDR2 FQGNSA. The CDR3 spans 16 residues. CDR3: CASSLMGDSGANVLTF. CDR3 nucleotide sequence: TGTGCCAGCAGTTTAATGGGCGACTCTGGGGCCAACGTCCTGACTTTC.

This sequence joins TRBV5-1 and TRBJ2-1, with 7 nucleotides matching TRBD2. The germline gives CDR1 SGHRS, CDR2 YFSETQ. The CDR3 is made up of 15 amino acids. V trimming: 5 bases; J trimming: 3 bases; junction bases outside the gene matches: 8. In nucleotides, the CDR3 is TGCGCCAGCAGAGCGGGACTCGACTTCTACAATGAGCAGTTCTTC. It yields the protein CASRAGLDFYNEQFF.

The V gene is TRBV27, the J gene TRBJ2-1; 9 bases are shared with TRBD1. The V segment lost 2 bases and the J segment 12 bases; nucleotides outside the gene matches: 8. The length of the CDR3 is 14 residues. Per germline, CDR1 MNHEY and CDR2 SMNVEV (reference sequence). The CDR3 nucleotides read TGTGCCAGCAGTTTAACAGGGGGCGGCTCGGGGCAGTTCTTC. This gives the protein CASSLTGGGSGQFF.

The chain is built from TRBV10-3 and TRBJ2-2, with D perhaps matching TRBD1 (5 bases). With 3 bases removed from V and 9 bases from J, the gap between germline ends came to 14 bases. Germline V gene lookup returns CDR1 ENHRY and CDR2 SYGVKD. The CDR3 length is 14 residues. CDR3 nucleotides: TGTGCCATCAGTGATGGCCAGGGTAGAAGGGAGCTGTTTTTT. Protein product: CAISDGQGRRELFF.

CDR3 nucleotides: TGTGCCAGCAGCCAGATTTCGGGACTAGTGATCTATGAGCAGTTCTTC. Translation: CASSQISGLVIYEQFF. This chain joins TRBV27 and TRBJ2-1; the match to TRBD2 covers 8 bases. V lost 6 bases and J lost 8; bases outside the gene matches: 15. Germline CDR1 reads MNHEY; CDR2 reads SMNVEV (reference sequence). This CDR3 contains 16 residues.

The chain employs TRBV10-1 and TRBJ2-5; 7 bases fit TRBD1. This CDR3 spans 13 amino acids. Germline V gene sequence: CDR1 WNHNN, CDR2 SYGVQD (reference sequence). V lost 6 bases and J lost 2; bases outside the gene matches: 3. CDR3 sequence: CASSPGQQETQYF. The CDR3 coding sequence is TGCGCCAGCAGCCCGGGACAGCAAGAGACCCAGTACTTC.

This clone was seen once. V and J are TRBV15 and TRBJ2-7, with a tentative D call TRBD1 (5 bases). The CDR3 has 14 residues. V was trimmed by 6 bases and J by 0 bases, leaving 12 bases between them. Germline V gene data show CDR1 as LNHNV and CDR2 as YYDKDF (reference sequence). DNA of the CDR3: TGTGCCACCAGAAGGGGTGTGAACTCCTACGAGCAGTACTTC. Translating gives CATRRGVNSYEQYF.